The rows below give T cell receptor beta chains drawn from one sample of a study of blood T cell repertoires in COVID-19. Some clones are missing from TCRdb's copy, which holds only in-frame ones; the method was immunoSEQ multiplex PCR. The table has about 190,000 clones, roughly 73% seen once. Sequencing input: peripheral blood. The receptors come from a woman aged 80 or older with active or convalescent COVID-19. The CDR3 runs from the conserved cysteine through the conserved F or W. The order of the fields is clone size, V gene, J gene, D gene, CDR3 protein, CDR3 DNA. A D gene is named only where the DNA matches it firmly. Rows give clone size only sometimes, using once, few, many, or a class for an expanded clone.

size: -; V: TRBV5-1; J: TRBJ1-1; D: TRBD1; CDR3: CASSLVTGGTEAFF; DNA: TGCGCCAGCAGCTTGGTTACAGGGGGCACTGAAGCTTTCTTT
size: once; V: TRBV11-2; J: TRBJ2-7; D: TRBD2; CDR3: CASSFSASGGLYEQYF; DNA: TGTGCCAGCAGCTTCTCGGCTAGCGGGGGCCTCTACGAGCAGTACTTC
size: -; V: TRBV5-5; J: TRBJ1-3; D: TRBD1; CDR3: CASSLVGTVSGNTIYF; DNA: TGTGCCAGCAGCTTGGTGGGGACAGTCTCTGGAAACACCATATATTTT
size: -; V: TRBV7-2; J: TRBJ1-2; D: TRBD1; CDR3: CASSFFEGAGGYTF; DNA: TGTGCCAGCAGCTTTTTTGAGGGGGCCGGTGGCTACACCTTC
size: -; V: TRBV5-4; J: TRBJ1-1; D: TRBD1; CDR3: CASSLNRGRTEAFF; DNA: TGTGCCAGCAGCTTGAACAGGGGGCGGACTGAAGCTTTCTTT
size: -; V: TRBV4-2; J: TRBJ2-5; D: TRBD2; CDR3: CASSPSGGQETQYF; DNA: TGTGCCAGCAGTCCTAGCGGAGGTCAAGAGACCCAGTACTTC
size: once; V: TRBV28; J: TRBJ1-1; D: -; CDR3: CAIRPSLRNTEAFF; DNA: TGTGCCATCCGCCCTAGCCTACGGAACACTGAAGCTTTCTTT
size: -; V: TRBV24-1; J: TRBJ2-3; D: TRBD1; CDR3: CATSDLTPGQGAPEDTQYF; DNA: TGTGCCACCAGTGATTTGACACCGGGACAGGGGGCCCCCGAGGATACGCAGTATTTT
size: once; V: TRBV3-1/TRBV3-2; J: TRBJ1-2; D: -; CDR3: CASSQQGLGAYTF; DNA: TGTGCCAGCAGCCAACAGGGGTTGGGGGCCTACACCTTC
size: -; V: TRBV28; J: TRBJ2-3; D: -; CDR3: CASSPLVPAGNTDTQYF; DNA: TGTGCCAGCAGTCCATTGGTCCCGGCCGGGAACACAGATACGCAGTATTTT
size: many; V: TRBV7-9; J: TRBJ2-7; D: -; CDR3: CASSSGHLYEQYF; DNA: TGTGCCAGCAGTTCCGGACACCTCTACGAGCAGTACTTC
size: -; V: TRBV18; J: TRBJ1-1; D: TRBD1; CDR3: CASSKTGADTEAFF; DNA: TGTGCCAGCTCCAAGACAGGGGCAGACACTGAAGCTTTCTTT
size: -; V: TRBV30; J: TRBJ1-2; D: -; CDR3: CAWSTGLRGGANYGYTF; DNA: TGTGCCTGGAGTACAGGGTTACGGGGGGGTGCTAACTATGGCTACACCTTC
size: -; V: TRBV15; J: TRBJ2-2; D: -; CDR3: CATSRGELLNTGELFF; DNA: TGTGCCACCAGCAGAGGGGAGCTACTGAACACCGGGGAGCTGTTTTTT
size: -; V: TRBV4-1; J: TRBJ2-3; D: -; CDR3: CASSQDQTGPTDTQYF; DNA: TGCGCCAGCAGCCAAGATCAGACAGGACCCACAGATACGCAGTATTTT
size: -; V: TRBV30; J: TRBJ2-1; D: TRBD2; CDR3: CAWSRIAGLNEQFF; DNA: TGTGCCTGGAGTCGGATAGCGGGGCTCAATGAGCAGTTCTTC
size: -; V: TRBV5-1; J: TRBJ2-3; D: TRBD1; CDR3: CASSDPGGGTDTQYF; DNA: TGCGCCAGCAGCGATCCAGGGGGCGGCACAGATACGCAGTATTTT
size: -; V: TRBV5-1; J: TRBJ2-5; D: TRBD2; CDR3: CASSLQLAHQETQYF; DNA: TGCGCCAGCAGCCTACAACTAGCGCATCAAGAGACCCAGTACTTC
size: once; V: TRBV30; J: TRBJ2-3; D: -; CDR3: CAWRLSDTQYF; DNA: TGTGCCTGGAGACTGTCGGATACGCAGTATTTT
size: -; V: TRBV14; J: TRBJ1-6; D: -; CDR3: CASSLNFNSPLHF; DNA: TGTGCCAGCAGCCTCAATTTTAATTCACCCCTCCACTTT
size: many; V: TRBV29-1; J: TRBJ2-1; D: TRBD1; CDR3: CSVEGTASSYNEQFF; DNA: TGCAGCGTTGAGGGGACAGCTAGCTCCTACAATGAGCAGTTCTTC
size: -; V: TRBV28; J: TRBJ1-1; D: -; CDR3: CASSPIDIPMNTEAFF; DNA: TGTGCCAGCAGTCCCATAGACATACCCATGAACACTGAAGCTTTCTTT
size: -; V: TRBV5-1; J: TRBJ1-3; D: TRBD1; CDR3: CASSGTGNSGNTIYF; DNA: TGCGCCAGCTCCGGGACAGGAAACTCTGGAAACACCATATATTTT
size: -; V: TRBV4-2; J: TRBJ2-1; D: TRBD1; CDR3: CASSQTRQGVNEQFF; DNA: TGTGCCAGCAGCCAGACAAGACAGGGCGTCAATGAGCAGTTCTTC
size: -; V: TRBV6-2/TRBV6-3; J: TRBJ2-1; D: -; CDR3: CASSYAAGEQFF; DNA: TGTGCCAGCAGTTACGCGGCCGGCGAGCAGTTCTTC
size: -; V: TRBV23-1; J: TRBJ1-4; D: -; CDR3: CASSQFALNPPEEKLFF; DNA: TGCGCCAGCAGTCAATTTGCCTTGAACCCCCCCGAGGAAAAACTGTTTTTT
size: -; V: TRBV28; J: TRBJ1-6; D: TRBD1; CDR3: CASSLLGQVNYNSPLHF; DNA: TGTGCCAGCAGTTTATTAGGACAGGTGAATTATAATTCACCCCTCCACTTT
size: -; V: TRBV2; J: TRBJ1-2; D: -; CDR3: CASSVLGAGSRGYTF; DNA: TGTGCCAGCAGTGTTCTGGGGGCAGGTTCGCGTGGCTACACCTTC
size: -; V: TRBV29-1; J: TRBJ2-7; D: TRBD1; CDR3: CSVGQGARYEQYF; DNA: TGCAGCGTAGGACAGGGGGCTAGATACGAGCAGTACTTC
size: -; V: TRBV3-1/TRBV3-2; J: TRBJ2-5; D: -; CDR3: CASSQGGTQYF; DNA: TGTGCCAGCAGCCAAGGAGGGACCCAGTACTTC
size: few; V: TRBV5-1; J: TRBJ1-1; D: -; CDR3: CASSPGPGYNTEAFF; DNA: TGCGCCAGCAGTCCCGGGCCGGGATATAACACTGAAGCTTTCTTT